These T cell receptor beta chains were read from a single sample in a study of blood T cell repertoires in COVID-19. Sequencing was performed with immunoSEQ multiplex PCR; in TCRdb, only in-frame clones are kept and a portion is missing. The data contain approximately 150,000 clones, roughly 86% of them seen just once; the ten biggest clones take up around 2.5%. The specimen sequenced was peripheral blood. The receptor source for this set is a woman of 80 years or more with COVID-19, enrolled during active disease. Each CDR3 is given with its conserved first and last residue. Fields, in order: CDR3 length, V gene, CDR3 protein.

14 | TRBV7-9 | CASSYEGNTGELFF
14 | TRBV5-1 | CASSLLAGEETQYF
15 | TRBV4-3 | CASSQPTRGGAEAFF
13 | TRBV10-3 | CASDRGPGDTQYF
13 | TRBV28 | CASSFQGFYGYTF
13 | TRBV19 | CASSIIGAGEQFF
15 | TRBV5-4 | CASSPRAGVAETQYF
19 | TRBV10-3 | CAISGAFPGNLGGSNEQFF
18 | TRBV27 | CASSSSRLAGERSYEQYF
13 | TRBV29-1 | CSVVSLGSYEQYF
15 | TRBV5-1 | CASSDVAGGYNEQFF
14 | TRBV2 | CASSTQGQNQPQHF
15 | TRBV7-2 | CASSLEPGGSSPLHF
15 | TRBV19 | CASSLSGSSYNEQFF
13 | TRBV11-2 | CASSYYRVREQFF
14 | TRBV28 | CASSFNSLTDTQYF
17 | TRBV28 | CASSLDLQGENTGELFF
13 | TRBV28 | CASIFPGGTEAFF
13 | TRBV5-1 | CASSKGQAETQYF
16 | TRBV7-6 | CASSSQVGGGVGTQYF
15 | TRBV14 | CASSQATGRWPGYTF
13 | TRBV2 | CASSRQTHQPQHF
13 | TRBV19 | CASSTLGRDTQYF
13 | TRBV6-5 | CASSHDRAGGQYF
14 | TRBV5-1 | CASSTTQNTDTQYF
16 | TRBV28 | CASQTGTGGAGQPQHF
14 | TRBV18 | CASSGTGENYEQYF
16 | TRBV5-4 | CASSYSMMVEPETQYF
14 | TRBV5-1 | CASSLAGGEETQYF
10 | TRBV6-6 | CATQSYGYTF
14 | TRBV6-2/TRBV6-3 | CASSIGLAGGEQFF
13 | TRBV29-1 | CSVRTGGHNEQFF
12 | TRBV10-2 | CASSSTDYGYTF
14 | TRBV28 | CASSFPAGSNTIYF
15 | TRBV19 | CASSIAQGADTEAFF
16 | TRBV15 | CATSRDPEVVGNTIYF
14 | TRBV28 | CASSLGGGTYEQYF
18 | TRBV3-1/TRBV3-2 | CASSQDQRLRTGAHEQYF
15 | TRBV10-3 | CAIAGRRVGSYEQYF
17 | TRBV28 | CASSPRTGSSGANVLTF
15 | TRBV7-2 | CASSPGQGRVQPQHF
15 | TRBV5-1 | CASSLVLAASGEQYF
15 | TRBV9 | CASSVVTGGLDEQFF
14 | TRBV7-3 | CASSSGVVPNEQFF
15 | TRBV19 | CASSAPGTDRYGYTF
14 | TRBV5-1 | CASSFQGANSPLHF
16 | TRBV6-4 | CASSDSGGSGANVLTF
16 | TRBV9 | CASSPRGITDTDTQYF
14 | TRBV19 | CASSRGGKTDTQYF
15 | TRBV6-4 | CASSSNPSSVNEQFF
15 | TRBV9 | CASSAGQGVHNEQFF
14 | TRBV7-2 | CASSATREGNTIYF
17 | TRBV12-2 | CASRFLNRGHMGYEQYF